The clone carrying this T cell receptor (beta chain) has a count of ten or more. The antigen is not known. Researchers amplified the TCR beta CDR3 regions from RNA transcripts. A first-round RT-PCR of the TCR CDR3 used the HTBI primer set. TCRdb fed the multiplex PCR reads into MiXCR, producing one record per CDR3 protein. The top ten hold about 35% of the sample, which has about 640,000 distinct CDR3 sequences, under 25% seen once. Trimming shortened V by 8 bases and J by 4 bases, and 11 bases separated the two germline ends. The CDR3 is made up of 12 amino acids. Germline loops: CDR1 MDHEN, CDR2 SYDVKM. The data are from a study of T cells in Graves' hyperthyroidism and ophthalmopathy. Study-wide results and limits: Median prediction lead before ophthalmopathy onset was 5 to 7.5 months with the model. Ophthalmopathy and stable hyperthyroidism were told apart by a 13 V-J model.

Sequences were obtained from blood. The rearrangement links TRBV28 to TRBJ1-2; no clear D. The TCR originated in a man aged 30 to 45 with Graves' ophthalmopathy. Here the CDR3 reads CASVRQPYGYTF. CDR3 nucleotides: TGTGCCAGCGTTAGGCAGCCCTATGGCTACACCTTC.